The present TCR beta chain was sequenced within a study of human T cells and chemical hapten exposure. Time point meaning: pre-sensitization, week 0. Treatment meaning: therapeutic diphenylcyclopropenone sensitization with weekly scalp DPC. The ends lost 2 bases at V and 7 bases at J; junction bases unmatched: 14. The CDR3 has 17 residues. Per germline, CDR1 SGHNT and CDR2 YYREEE (reference sequence). This clonotype was counted a few times. Each cDNA molecule in the library carried unique molecular identifiers. MiXCR was run by TCRdb on the RACE reads, yielding one entry per CDR3 protein. The sample carries 200,000 to 300,000 distinct CDR3 sequences, 8.6% recorded once.

This rearrangement joins TRBV5-4 to TRBJ1-4; 7 bases align to TRBD1. The material was whole blood, obtained in connection with sensitization to the hapten diphenylcyclopropenone (DPC). The sequence was obtained from a middle-aged woman with alopecia areata. Some clones in this sample may be carry-over from other donors' samples. This chain's CDR3 is CASSFRRQGGLGEKLFF. In DNA form, the CDR3 reads TGTGCCAGCAGCTTCAGGAGACAGGGAGGATTGGGTGAAAAACTGTTTTTT.